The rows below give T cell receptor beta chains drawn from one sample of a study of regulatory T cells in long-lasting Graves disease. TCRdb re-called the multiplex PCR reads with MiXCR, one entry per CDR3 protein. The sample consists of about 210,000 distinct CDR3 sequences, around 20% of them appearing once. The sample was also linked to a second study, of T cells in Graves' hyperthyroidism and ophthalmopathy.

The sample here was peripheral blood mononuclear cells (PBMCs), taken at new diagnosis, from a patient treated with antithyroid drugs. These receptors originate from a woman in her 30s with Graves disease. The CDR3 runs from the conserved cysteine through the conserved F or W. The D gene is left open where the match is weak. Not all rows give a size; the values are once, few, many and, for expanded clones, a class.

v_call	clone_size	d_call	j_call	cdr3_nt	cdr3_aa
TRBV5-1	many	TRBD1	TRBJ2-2	TGCGCCAGCAGACCCGGGACAGGGGTGTATAACGGGGAGCTGTTTTTT	CASRPGTGVYNGELFF
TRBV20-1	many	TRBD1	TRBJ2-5	TGCAGTGCCGAAACGGGACAGGGGGTCCAAGAGACCCAGTACTTC	CSAETGQGVQETQYF
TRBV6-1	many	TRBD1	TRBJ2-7	TGTGCCAGCTATTTCAACACGCCGGGACAGGGGGCGTACGAGCAGTACTTC	CASYFNTPGQGAYEQYF
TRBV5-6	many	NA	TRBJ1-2	TGTGCCAGCAGCCTCAGGGAGGCCTATGGCTACACCTTC	CASSLREAYGYTF
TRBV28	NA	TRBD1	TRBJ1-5	TGTGCCAGCAGTTTTCAGGGACAGGGCGGCAATCAGCCCCAGCATTTT	CASSFQGQGGNQPQHF
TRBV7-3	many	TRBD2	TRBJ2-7	TGTGCCAGCAGCTTGCGGGGGGGCTCAGGCTACGAGCAGTACTTC	CASSLRGGSGYEQYF
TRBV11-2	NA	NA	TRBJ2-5	TGTGCCAGCAGCTTAGCCCCGAGGAGGATTCTCGAGACCCAGTACTTC	CASSLAPRRILETQYF
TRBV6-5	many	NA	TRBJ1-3	TGTGCCAGCAGTTACGGGCAGGGCAGGAACACCATATATTTT	CASSYGQGRNTIYF
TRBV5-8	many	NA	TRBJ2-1	TGTGCCAGCAGCTCCGGGACGGCCGATTACAATGAGCAGTTCTTC	CASSSGTADYNEQFF
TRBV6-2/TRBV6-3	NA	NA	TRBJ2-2	TGTGCCAGCAGTGGCACAGTGCCCGGGGAGCTGTTTTTT	CASSGTVPGELFF
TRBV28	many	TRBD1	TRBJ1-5	TGTGCCAGCAGTTTATGGTCAGGGGGCCAGCCCCAGCATTTT	CASSLWSGGQPQHF
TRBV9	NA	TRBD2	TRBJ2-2	TGTGCCAGCAGCGTAGGGATAGCGGGAGAAACCGGGGAGCTGTTTTTT	CASSVGIAGETGELFF
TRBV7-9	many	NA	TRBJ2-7	TGTGCCAGCAGCTTAGAATTAAGGGACGAGCAGTACTTC	CASSLELRDEQYF
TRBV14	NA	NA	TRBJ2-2	TGTGCCAGCAGCCTCAGGGGCGGTACCGGGGAGCTGTTTTTT	CASSLRGGTGELFF
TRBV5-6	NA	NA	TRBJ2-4	TGTGCCAGCAGCTCCAAAAACATTCAGTACTTC	CASSSKNIQYF
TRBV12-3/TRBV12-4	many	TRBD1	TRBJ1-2	TGTGCCAGCTTGGACCGCCGTTGGAAGAGGACAAAGGGGGCGCAGGGCTACACCTTC	CASLDRRWKRTKGAQGYTF
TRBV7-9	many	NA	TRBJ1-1	TGTGCCAGCAGCTTAGCGGGGGCTTCGAACACTGAAGCTTTCTTT	CASSLAGASNTEAFF
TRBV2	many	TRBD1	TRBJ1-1	TGTGCCAGCAGTGAGGTGGACAGGGGGCGCGAGGCTTTCTTT	CASSEVDRGREAFF
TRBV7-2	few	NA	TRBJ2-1	TGTGCCAGCAGCTTTAGGGTTGGCGGTGAGCAGTTCTTC	CASSFRVGGEQFF
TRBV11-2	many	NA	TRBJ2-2	TGTGCCAGCAGCACCGGGGGCCTACGGGGGGGGGAGCTGTTTTTT	CASSTGGLRGGELFF
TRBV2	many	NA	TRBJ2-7	TGTGCCAGCAGCGGGACAACCTACGAGCAGTACTTC	CASSGTTYEQYF
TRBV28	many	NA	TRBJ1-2	TGTGCCAGCACCATGGGGGGGACAACTAACTATGGCTACACCTTC	CASTMGGTTNYGYTF
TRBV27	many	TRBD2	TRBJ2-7	TGTGCCAGCAAAGGACTAGCGGGAGGTTCCTACGAGCAGTACTTC	CASKGLAGGSYEQYF
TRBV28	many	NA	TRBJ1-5	TGTGCCAGCAGCGGACACAGTATTATCGGTGATCAGCCCCAGCATTTT	CASSGHSIIGDQPQHF
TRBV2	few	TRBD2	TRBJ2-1	TGTGCCAGCAGTGTTCGGGGACTAGCGGGGAGAGAGCAGTTCTTC	CASSVRGLAGREQFF